The T cell receptor (beta chain) under discussion was sequenced for a study of T cell repertoires in cytomegalovirus infection. About the research overall: Matching HLA type and CMV infection were both indicated by public TCR beta signatures.

TCRdb independently ran MiXCR on the reads; one entry per CDR3 protein. The table shows some 70,000 distinct CDR3 sequences, with 20% to 25% occurring only once. Study-level points and caveats: Carriers of CMV and the relevant HLA type were discriminated by public TCR beta frequency. The ex vivo response showed dominance by HLA-C-restricted CMV-specific TCR beta clonotypes.

Germline CDR1 and CDR2: MDHEN and SYDVKM. Trimming removed 2 bases from V and 5 bases from J, with 24 bases in between. The CDR3 covers 18 residues. On this clonotype: Its antigen is still unknown.

This receptor was obtained from a human donor in good health (CMV status not recorded). Some clones in this sample may be carry-over from other donors' samples. The sample was PBMCs, sequenced either directly or after in vitro stimulation (not recorded which). V is TRBV28 and J is TRBJ2-5; D unclear. CDR3 loop: CASSLRVLAASNGETQYF. In DNA form, the CDR3 reads TGTGCCAGCAGTTTAAGGGTCTTAGCAGCGTCTAATGGGGAGACCCAGTACTTC.